A single T cell receptor (beta chain) is shown here with its context. Some clones are missing from TCRdb's copy, which holds only in-frame ones; the method was immunoSEQ multiplex PCR. Here the sample spans about 71,000 clones, about 80% being singletons. The CDR3 spans 12 residues. V lost 10 bases and J lost 5, with 14 bases in between. The germline CDR1 and CDR2 sequences are SNHLY and FYNNEI. This specimen belongs to a study of blood T cell repertoires in COVID-19. The chain has TRBV2 and TRBJ1-1; maybe TRBD1 (5 bases). The TCR originated in a man aged 30 to 39 with COVID-19, enrolled during active disease. The sample was peripheral blood. The CDR3 sequence: CANQGLGTEAFF. CDR3 coding DNA: TGTGCCAACCAGGGTCTGGGGACTGAAGCTTTCTTT.